This T cell receptor (beta chain) came from a study of T cell responses to AZD1222 COVID-19 vaccine. Overall study findings and caveats: Recipients of two AZD1222 doses showed rising Spike-specific TCR breadth and depth. Targets within unmutated variant regions were reportedly found for nearly half of spike-specific TCRs. The repertoires were collected only after the peak T cell response.

To note about this clone: The antigen is undetermined.

Assay used: immunoSEQ multiplex PCR; TCRdb lists only in-frame clones, some missing. Counted here are some 120,000 clones, about 91% occurring once; the ten biggest clones make up over 2.5%. The CDR3 loop spans 15 amino acids. CDR1 is LNHDA and CDR2 is SQIVND in the germline V gene (reference sequence). V dropped 3 bases and J dropped 4; count of bases not matched to a gene: 5. Source: peripheral blood, taken on day 0 of AZD1222 vaccination. This chain links TRBV19 with TRBJ2-2; 7 bases agree with TRBD2. The sequence was collected from an adult in good health. The CDR3 protein is CASSMGDYSTGELFF. The CDR3 coding sequence is TGTGCCAGTAGTATGGGGGACTACTCCACCGGGGAGCTGTTTTTT.